One sample yielded the 19 T cell receptor beta chains listed below, sequenced in a study of T-cell reconstitution after alpha-beta-depleted transplantation in children. During its preparation, the TCRbeta library received unique molecular identifiers. TCRdb used MiXCR to reprocess the PCR reads, holding one entry per CDR3 protein. This table has around 200,000 distinct CDR3 sequences, approximately 17% appearing once. The sequencing here drew on PBMCs, mostly from graft donor cells, taken 360 days after TCRalphabeta/CD19-depleted stem cell transplant. These receptors all come from a male patient between 2 and 15 years old who had a stem cell transplant for acute lymphoblastic leukemia, so the T cells may come from the graft donor.

This clonotype has a count of ten or more. The V and J genes are TRBV20-1 and TRBJ2-2; D is uncertain. Germline CDR1 DFQATT, CDR2 SNEGSKA (reference sequence). The CDR3 totals 13 residues. The V end was cut by 7 bases, the J end by 0 bases, with 9 bases between. The CDR3 sequence: CSGRTANTGELFF. The CDR3 nucleotides read TGCAGTGGGAGAACTGCGAACACCGGGGAGCTGTTTTTT.

The V and J genes are TRBV20-1 and TRBJ2-3; 7 bases agree with TRBD1. CDR3 length: 11 residues. Germline CDR1 DFQATT, CDR2 SNEGSKA (reference sequence). Trimming cost V 6 bases and J 10 bases; bases outside gene matches: 7. Written as DNA, the CDR3 is TGCAGTGCAGCTACAGGGGATGCGCAGTATTTT. It codes for CSAATGDAQYF.

This chain uses TRBV10-2 with TRBJ2-5; 7 bases map to TRBD1. Germline-derived CDR1 and CDR2 are WSHSY and SAAADI. The CDR3 runs to 15 residues. V lost 0 bases and J lost 4; bases outside the gene matches: 5. The CDR3 loop reads CASSESTTGIETQYF. The CDR3 nucleotides read TGCGCCAGCAGTGAGTCCACGACAGGGATAGAGACCCAGTACTTC.

Written as DNA, the CDR3 is TGCGCCAGCAGCTTGGGGGGACCCCATCAGCCCCAGCATTTT. Protein product: CASSLGGPHQPQHF. This sequence joins TRBV5-1 and TRBJ1-5; a weak D match, TRBD1 (5 bases). The V and J ends lost 0 bases and 5 bases respectively, with 9 bases between them. This CDR3 has 14 amino acids. Germline CDR1 SGHRS, CDR2 YFSETQ.

V is TRBV6-2 or TRBV6-3 and J is TRBJ1-5, with D tentatively TRBD1 (5 bases). The CDR3 consists of 14 residues. Germline lookup yields CDR1 MNHEY and CDR2 SVGEGT. The V and J ends lost 6 bases and 7 bases respectively, with 16 bases between them. CDR3: CASSRQPGGQPQHF. The CDR3 DNA reads as TGTGCCAGCAGCCGACAGCCCGGGGGACAGCCCCAGCATTTT.

The CDR3 spells CASSVGGSQPQHF. CDR3 nucleotides: TGTGCCAGCAGCGTCGGGGGGAGCCAGCCCCAGCATTTT. V usage is TRBV9 and J usage is TRBJ1-5; tentatively, D is TRBD1 (5 bases). V was trimmed by 2 bases and J by 7 bases, leaving 10 bases between them. CDR1 and CDR2 (germline): SGDLS, YYNGEE. CDR3 size: 13 residues.

This clonotype was observed a handful of times. The chain is built from TRBV5-1 and TRBJ2-1, with TRBD2 as a possible D gene (5 bases). V gave up 0 bases and J gave up 1 base, with 11 bases separating them. The CDR3 covers 16 residues. From germline, CDR1 is SGHRS and CDR2 YFSETQ. The CDR3 coding sequence is TGCGCCAGCAGCTTGGTCGGGGAATCATCCTACAATGAGCAGTTCTTC. Translated, it gives CASSLVGESSYNEQFF.

This clonotype appeared a few times. This sequence joins TRBV3-1 and TRBJ1-1; D might be TRBD1 (6 bases). The V gene's germline CDR1 is LGHDT and CDR2 YNNKEL (reference sequence). The V end was cut by 6 bases, the J end by 6 bases, with 17 bases between. The CDR3 has 14 residues. Here the CDR3 reads CASRPTGQVAEAFF. CDR3 sequence (DNA): TGTGCCAGCAGACCTACAGGGCAAGTGGCTGAAGCTTTCTTT.

This clonotype was observed a single time. The chain employs TRBV7-8 and TRBJ1-2, with a tentative D call TRBD1 (5 bases). Germline assignment: CDR1 SGHVS and CDR2 FQNEAQ. V dropped 5 bases and J dropped 2 bases, with 18 bases sitting between them. The CDR3 spans 16 residues. The CDR3 loop reads CASSPRREGPNYGYTF. As DNA, the CDR3 is TGTGCCAGCAGCCCCCGCCGAGAGGGACCAAACTATGGCTACACCTTC. Combining the CDR3 with reference TRBV7-8 and TRBJ1-2 gives the whole variable domain GAGVSQSPRYKVAKRGQDVALRCDPISGHVSLFWYQQALGQGPEFLTYFQNEAQLDKSGLPSDRFFAERPEGSVSTLKIQRTQQEDSAVYLCASSPRREGPNYGYTFGSGTRLTVV.

The rearrangement uses TRBV4-3 and TRBJ2-7; 7 bases map to TRBD1. J was trimmed by 7 bases and V by 4 bases; bases with no gene match: 7. The germline CDR1 and CDR2 sequences are LGHNA and YSLEER. CDR3 length: 13 amino acids. The CDR3 sequence is CASSPQQGMEQYF. The CDR3 DNA sequence: TGCGCCAGCAGCCCCCAACAGGGGATGGAGCAGTACTTC.

The chain carries TRBV12-3 or TRBV12-4 and TRBJ2-1; weak D call: TRBD1 (6 bases). Trimming took 5 bases from V and 7 from J, leaving 15 bases between them. The CDR3 has 14 residues. The CDR3 region is CASSNNRVRNEQFF. DNA for the CDR3: TGTGCCAGCAGTAACAACAGGGTTAGGAATGAGCAGTTCTTC.

CDR3 in DNA: TGTGCCAGCAGTCCCCGGGACACGACCTACGAGCAGTACTTC. This sequence encodes CASSPRDTTYEQYF. The gene calls are TRBV12-3 or TRBV12-4 and TRBJ2-7; weak D call: TRBD1 (6 bases). The CDR3 is 14 residues long. Trimming cost V 5 bases and J 2 bases, with 13 bases left between them.

The DNA of the CDR3 is TGTGCCAGCAAACGGGCGGGGGCATGGAATGAGCAGTTCTTC. Its translation: CASKRAGAWNEQFF. The chain links TRBV6-1 to TRBJ2-1, with D maybe TRBD2 (7 bases). The CDR3 extends over 14 amino acids. The germline V gene has CDR1 MNHNS and CDR2 SASEGT. The ends were cut back, 7 bases at V and 7 bases at J, with 17 bases in the middle.

This clonotype was detected ten times or more. The chain combines TRBV12-3 or TRBV12-4 with TRBJ1-3; 9 bases align to TRBD1. The CDR3 extends over 15 amino acids. Trimming cost V 0 bases and J 8 bases; bases outside gene matches: 5. The CDR3 loop is CASSLATGGAYTIYF. CDR3 in DNA: TGTGCCAGCAGTTTAGCAACAGGGGGCGCGTACACCATATATTTT.

This chain uses TRBV6-2 or TRBV6-3 with TRBJ1-5; D gene unclear. Germline V CDR1 and CDR2: MNHEY, SVGEGT. The V end was cut by 7 bases, the J end by 7 bases, with 17 bases between. The CDR3 runs to 14 residues. The CDR3 DNA follows: TGTGCCAGCAATGGAGATTCAAGGAGACAGCCCCAGCATTTT. Protein sequence: CASNGDSRRQPQHF.

The gene calls are TRBV3-1 and TRBJ2-1; D is undetermined. The CDR3 covers 14 residues. V was pared by 5 bases and J by 8 bases, with 16 bases between. CDR1 LGHDT and CDR2 YNNKEL come from the germline V gene (reference sequence). The CDR3: CASSATSKFDEQFF. The DNA of the CDR3 is TGTGCCAGCAGCGCGACCTCCAAGTTCGATGAGCAGTTCTTC.

The chain couples TRBV5-1 to TRBJ1-1; D is perhaps TRBD1 (5 bases). Trimming stripped 3 bases from V and 3 bases from J, with 9 bases between. The CDR3 spans 13 residues. CDR1 is SGHRS, CDR2 YFSETQ, per germline. The CDR3 DNA sequence: TGCGCCAGCAGCTATCCGGGACACACTGAAGCTTTCTTT. Translating it yields CASSYPGHTEAFF.

The genes are TRBV7-2 and TRBJ2-1, with D tentatively TRBD1 (5 bases). CDR1 SGHTA and CDR2 FQGNSA come from the germline V gene. The CDR3 has 13 residues. V shed 0 bases and J shed 9 bases, with 9 bases lying between them. CDR3 bases: TGTGCCAGCAGCTTAGCCGGACATCGTGAGCAGTTCTTC. Protein sequence: CASSLAGHREQFF.

The chain carries TRBV6-2 or TRBV6-3 and TRBJ2-2, with D unclear. This CDR3 spans 15 amino acids. The V gene lost 3 bases and the J gene lost 4 bases, with 12 bases spanning the gap. Per germline, CDR1 MNHEY and CDR2 SVGEGT. DNA for the CDR3: TGTGCCAGCAGTTATAGGATGTCATTCACCGGGGAGCTGTTTTTT. Residues: CASSYRMSFTGELFF.